This is a list of T cell receptor beta chains from one sample in a study of memory CD4+ T cells and cytomegalovirus serostatus. Produced via immunoSEQ multiplex PCR; TCRdb's table is partial and in-frame only. The sample consists of about 29,000 clones, around 75% of them appearing once. The sample taken for sequencing was memory CD4+ T cells from blood. The receptors shown here come from an adult in good health and CMV-seronegative. CDR3s include the opening cysteine and the closing phenylalanine or tryptophan. The D gene is left open where the match is weak. Clone size, where shown, is once, few, many, or a class for clones that have expanded.

clone size: once
V gene: TRBV10-1
J gene: TRBJ2-5
D gene: -
CDR3 protein: CASSPGGPETQYF
CDR3 DNA: TGCGCCAGCAGTCCCGGGGGGCCTGAGACCCAGTACTTC

clone size: -
V gene: TRBV7-2
J gene: TRBJ1-4
D gene: -
CDR3 protein: CASSPPRRGATNEKLFF
CDR3 DNA: TGTGCCAGCAGCCCCCCTCGGCGGGGGGCTACTAATGAAAAACTGTTTTTT

clone size: -
V gene: TRBV10-1
J gene: TRBJ1-4
D gene: TRBD1
CDR3 protein: CASSVGTGDEKLFF
CDR3 DNA: TGCGCCAGCAGTGTGGGAACAGGGGACGAAAAACTGTTTTTT

clone size: few
V gene: TRBV10-1
J gene: TRBJ1-1
D gene: -
CDR3 protein: CASSADGAPNTEAFF
CDR3 DNA: TGCGCCAGCAGTGCGGATGGGGCACCGAACACTGAAGCTTTCTTT

clone size: -
V gene: TRBV6-5
J gene: TRBJ1-1
D gene: TRBD1
CDR3 protein: CASSPTGGGAFF
CDR3 DNA: TGTGCCAGCAGCCCAACAGGGGGTGGGGCTTTCTTT

clone size: -
V gene: TRBV9
J gene: TRBJ2-1
D gene: TRBD2
CDR3 protein: CASSFERGASYNEQFF
CDR3 DNA: TGTGCCAGCAGCTTTGAGCGGGGGGCCTCTTACAATGAGCAGTTCTTC

clone size: -
V gene: TRBV11-2
J gene: TRBJ2-7
D gene: -
CDR3 protein: CASSSRTVNEQYF
CDR3 DNA: TGTGCCAGCAGCTCCCGGACAGTCAACGAGCAGTACTTC

clone size: -
V gene: TRBV7-3
J gene: TRBJ1-5
D gene: TRBD1
CDR3 protein: CASSLGTGTVVSNQPQHF
CDR3 DNA: TGTGCCAGCAGCTTAGGAACCGGGACAGTTGTTAGCAATCAGCCCCAGCATTTT

clone size: -
V gene: TRBV29-1
J gene: TRBJ2-3
D gene: -
CDR3 protein: CSVDGSTDTQYF
CDR3 DNA: TGCAGCGTTGACGGGAGCACTGATACGCAGTATTTT

clone size: few
V gene: TRBV5-4
J gene: TRBJ1-6
D gene: -
CDR3 protein: CASSLDSTTPLHF
CDR3 DNA: TGTGCCAGCAGCTTGGATTCCACCACACCCCTCCACTTT

clone size: -
V gene: TRBV4-2
J gene: TRBJ2-5
D gene: -
CDR3 protein: CASSTQLGETQYF
CDR3 DNA: TGTGCCAGCAGCACTCAACTAGGGGAGACCCAGTACTTC

clone size: -
V gene: TRBV6-5
J gene: TRBJ2-1
D gene: -
CDR3 protein: CASSSRGASSYNEQFF
CDR3 DNA: TGTGCCAGCAGTTCTAGAGGGGCGAGCTCCTACAATGAGCAGTTCTTC

clone size: once
V gene: TRBV4-1
J gene: TRBJ2-4
D gene: TRBD2
CDR3 protein: CASSQEASGISLAKNIQYF
CDR3 DNA: TGCGCCAGCAGCCAAGAAGCTAGCGGGATCTCGCTAGCCAAAAACATTCAGTACTTC

clone size: -
V gene: TRBV27
J gene: TRBJ1-2
D gene: TRBD1
CDR3 protein: CASRTTGTVYHGYTF
CDR3 DNA: TGTGCCAGCAGAACAACCGGGACAGTGTACCATGGCTACACCTTC

clone size: -
V gene: TRBV7-3
J gene: TRBJ2-5
D gene: -
CDR3 protein: CASSSTAGVEETQYF
CDR3 DNA: TGTGCCAGCAGTTCGACTGCTGGGGTTGAAGAGACCCAGTACTTC

clone size: -
V gene: TRBV4-1
J gene: TRBJ2-5
D gene: -
CDR3 protein: CASSQTIRETQYF
CDR3 DNA: TGCGCCAGCAGCCAGACTATAAGGGAGACCCAGTACTTC

clone size: -
V gene: TRBV5-1
J gene: TRBJ1-4
D gene: -
CDR3 protein: CASSQDPANEKLFF
CDR3 DNA: TGCGCCAGCAGCCAGGACCCAGCCAATGAAAAACTGTTTTTT

clone size: -
V gene: TRBV6-5
J gene: TRBJ1-2
D gene: -
CDR3 protein: CASSYGNYGYTF
CDR3 DNA: TGTGCCAGCAGTTACGGGAACTATGGCTACACCTTC

clone size: once
V gene: TRBV19
J gene: TRBJ2-2
D gene: TRBD2
CDR3 protein: CASSIVLAGGVNTGELFF
CDR3 DNA: TGTGCCAGTAGTATAGTACTAGCGGGGGGCGTTAACACCGGGGAGCTGTTTTTT

clone size: -
V gene: TRBV5-1
J gene: TRBJ2-3
D gene: -
CDR3 protein: CASSLTGTVEDTQYF
CDR3 DNA: TGCGCCAGCAGCTTGACCGGGACCGTAGAAGATACGCAGTATTTT

clone size: few
V gene: TRBV19
J gene: TRBJ2-7
D gene: -
CDR3 protein: CASRGRRYEQYF
CDR3 DNA: TGTGCCAGTAGGGGCCGACGCTACGAGCAGTACTTC

clone size: -
V gene: TRBV14
J gene: TRBJ2-5
D gene: -
CDR3 protein: CASSAGSAQYF
CDR3 DNA: TGTGCCAGCAGTGCCGGATCGGCCCAGTACTTC

clone size: -
V gene: TRBV7-9
J gene: TRBJ1-6
D gene: -
CDR3 protein: CASSFRGDNSPLHF
CDR3 DNA: TGTGCCAGCAGCTTCAGGGGAGATAATTCACCCCTCCACTTT

clone size: -
V gene: TRBV4-2
J gene: TRBJ1-1
D gene: -
CDR3 protein: CASSQDWASVDTEAFF
CDR3 DNA: TGTGCCAGCAGCCAAGATTGGGCATCGGTGGACACTGAAGCTTTCTTT

clone size: -
V gene: TRBV10-3
J gene: TRBJ1-5
D gene: -
CDR3 protein: CAIGAGYSNQPQHF
CDR3 DNA: TGTGCCATCGGGGCAGGGTACAGCAATCAGCCCCAGCATTTT

clone size: -
V gene: TRBV29-1
J gene: TRBJ2-1
D gene: -
CDR3 protein: CSVEGGVEAYNEQFF
CDR3 DNA: TGCAGCGTTGAAGGAGGGGTGGAGGCCTACAATGAGCAGTTCTTC

clone size: -
V gene: TRBV28
J gene: TRBJ2-2
D gene: TRBD1
CDR3 protein: CASSFNRGHTGELFF
CDR3 DNA: TGTGCCAGCAGTTTCAACAGGGGACACACCGGGGAGCTGTTTTTT

clone size: -
V gene: TRBV10-3
J gene: TRBJ2-3
D gene: -
CDR3 protein: CAISERGRLDDTQYF
CDR3 DNA: TGTGCCATCAGTGAGCGGGGCCGCCTGGACGATACGCAGTATTTT

clone size: -
V gene: TRBV19
J gene: TRBJ2-4
D gene: TRBD2
CDR3 protein: CASSTGLAGALAKNIQYF
CDR3 DNA: TGTGCCAGTAGCACGGGACTAGCGGGGGCTCTAGCCAAAAACATTCAGTACTTC

clone size: -
V gene: TRBV5-4
J gene: TRBJ2-6
D gene: -
CDR3 protein: CASSLKLLSGANVLTF
CDR3 DNA: TGTGCCAGCAGCTTGAAACTCCTTTCTGGGGCCAACGTCCTGACTTTC

clone size: -
V gene: TRBV29-1
J gene: TRBJ2-3
D gene: TRBD1
CDR3 protein: CSVERTGGRSDTQYF
CDR3 DNA: TGCAGCGTTGAGCGGACAGGGGGCCGGAGTGATACGCAGTATTTT

clone size: few
V gene: TRBV5-4
J gene: TRBJ1-2
D gene: TRBD1
CDR3 protein: CASSTGTVWGYTF
CDR3 DNA: TGTGCCAGCAGCACAGGGACAGTCTGGGGCTACACCTTC

clone size: -
V gene: TRBV12-5
J gene: TRBJ2-5
D gene: TRBD1
CDR3 protein: CASGPGQGAKTQYF
CDR3 DNA: TGTGCTAGTGGTCCCGGACAGGGGGCAAAGACCCAGTACTTC

clone size: once
V gene: TRBV11-3
J gene: TRBJ2-3
D gene: TRBD2
CDR3 protein: CASSPGTSGGQDTQYF
CDR3 DNA: TGTGCCAGCAGCCCCGGGACTAGCGGGGGGCAAGATACGCAGTATTTT

clone size: -
V gene: TRBV9
J gene: TRBJ1-3
D gene: -
CDR3 protein: CASSVAGTRGNTIYF
CDR3 DNA: TGTGCCAGCAGCGTAGCCGGGACGAGAGGAAACACCATATATTTT

clone size: -
V gene: TRBV4-1
J gene: TRBJ2-3
D gene: TRBD2
CDR3 protein: CASSQVSSGGEDTQYF
CDR3 DNA: TGCGCCAGCAGCCAAGTTTCTAGCGGGGGGGAAGATACGCAGTATTTT

clone size: -
V gene: TRBV6-1
J gene: TRBJ2-5
D gene: -
CDR3 protein: CASSDTGADQETQYF
CDR3 DNA: TGTGCCAGCAGTGATACGGGGGCAGACCAAGAGACCCAGTACTTC

clone size: -
V gene: TRBV4-3
J gene: TRBJ1-1
D gene: TRBD1
CDR3 protein: CASSQGRQGAISFF
CDR3 DNA: TGCGCCAGCAGCCAAGGTCGGCAGGGGGCTATCTCTTTCTTT

clone size: -
V gene: TRBV2
J gene: TRBJ1-5
D gene: -
CDR3 protein: CASRDSNQPQHF
CDR3 DNA: TGTGCCAGCAGGGATAGCAATCAGCCCCAGCATTTT

clone size: -
V gene: TRBV7-9
J gene: TRBJ2-3
D gene: -
CDR3 protein: CASSLRDSTDTQYF
CDR3 DNA: TGTGCCAGCAGCTTAAGGGACAGCACAGATACGCAGTATTTT

clone size: -
V gene: TRBV7-8
J gene: TRBJ2-5
D gene: -
CDR3 protein: CASSLDRLADQYF
CDR3 DNA: TGTGCCAGCAGCTTAGATAGACTGGCGGACCAGTACTTC

clone size: few
V gene: TRBV6-6
J gene: TRBJ1-1
D gene: -
CDR3 protein: CASSYPGQMNTEAFF
CDR3 DNA: TGTGCCAGCAGTTACCCGGGACAAATGAACACTGAAGCTTTCTTT

clone size: -
V gene: TRBV19
J gene: TRBJ1-2
D gene: -
CDR3 protein: CASSTRQATANYGYTF
CDR3 DNA: TGTGCCAGTAGTACGCGCCAGGCTACAGCTAACTATGGCTACACCTTC

clone size: -
V gene: TRBV29-1
J gene: TRBJ2-2
D gene: TRBD1
CDR3 protein: CSVLSRDRGLSTGELFF
CDR3 DNA: TGCAGCGTTCTTAGCCGGGACAGGGGGTTGAGTACCGGGGAGCTGTTTTTT

clone size: -
V gene: TRBV16
J gene: TRBJ2-2
D gene: TRBD2
CDR3 protein: CASSPREGLATGELFF
CDR3 DNA: TGTGCCAGCAGCCCCAGGGAAGGACTAGCGACCGGGGAGCTGTTTTTT

clone size: -
V gene: TRBV2
J gene: TRBJ1-1
D gene: -
CDR3 protein: CASSEIGNTEAFF
CDR3 DNA: TGTGCCAGCAGTGAAATTGGGAACACTGAAGCTTTCTTT

clone size: few
V gene: TRBV18
J gene: TRBJ1-5
D gene: -
CDR3 protein: CASSRDFNSNQPQHF
CDR3 DNA: TGTGCCAGCTCACGGGATTTTAATAGCAATCAGCCCCAGCATTTT